These 17 T cell receptor beta chains share one sample of origin, sequenced in a study of regulatory and conventional T cells in RAG deficiency. The sorted conventional CD4+ T cells were CD25-low and CD127-high, with genomic DNA sequenced. Method: immunoSEQ multiplex PCR; TCRdb's copy keeps in-frame clones and lacks some. The sample holds some 30,000 clones, approximately 96% seen once. These data are also associated with another study on regulatory T cells. Per that study: Amplification used 52 TRBV primers and 13 TRBJ primers.

Sequencing used CD25- CD4+ T cells sorted from blood. These TCRs come from a human donor in good health.

As DNA, the CDR3 is TGCGCCAGCAGCTTGGTGACAGGGGGCCACGAGCAGTACTTC. Its translation: CASSLVTGGHEQYF. The V and J genes are TRBV5-1 and TRBJ2-7, with 10 nucleotides matching TRBD1. CDR1 is SGHRS, CDR2 YFSETQ, per germline. The CDR3 runs 14 residues. The V gene end was trimmed by 0 bases and the J gene end by 5 bases; junction bases not matched to a gene: 2.

V gene TRBV29-1 combines with J gene TRBJ1-1; TRBD1 matches 9 bases. The V gene's germline CDR1 is SQVTM and CDR2 ANQGSEA. Trimming took 5 bases from V and 1 from J; bases not matched to a gene: 11. The CDR3 is made up of 16 amino acids. The CDR3 coding sequence is TGCAGCGTTACCCCGGGACAGGGAAGATGGAACACTGAAGCTTTCTTT. It is translated as CSVTPGQGRWNTEAFF.

The gene calls are TRBV11-3 and TRBJ2-2, with no clear D. CDR1 and CDR2 (germline): SGHNT, YENEEA. The CDR3 consists of 15 residues. Trimming left V 1 base short and J 6 bases short, with 12 bases between. CDR3: CASSLVGQVSGELFF. Written as DNA, the CDR3 is TGTGCCAGCAGCTTAGTCGGCCAGGTCTCCGGGGAGCTGTTTTTT.

J is TRBJ1-1 and V is TRBV6-6; 10 bases are a match to TRBD1. Germline V gene data show CDR1 as MNHNY and CDR2 as SVGAGI (reference sequence). V trimming: 8 bases; J trimming: 0 bases; junction bases outside the gene matches: 6. The CDR3 spans 15 residues. The CDR3, as DNA: TGTGCCAGCGCCGACAGGGGGCTTATGAACACTGAAGCTTTCTTT. Encoded protein: CASADRGLMNTEAFF.

This chain connects TRBV7-3 to TRBJ2-1; TRBD1 is a possible D gene (6 bases). Germline-derived CDR1 and CDR2 are SGHTA and FQGTGA. The CDR3 length is 15 residues. The V gene lost 2 bases and the J gene lost 5 bases, with 13 bases spanning the gap. CDR3 loop: CASSLGNRQDNEQFF. The CDR3 coding sequence is TGTGCCAGCAGCTTAGGGAACCGACAGGACAATGAGCAGTTCTTC.

The chain links TRBV6-6 to TRBJ2-1, with TRBD2 matching over 8 bases. CDR1 and CDR2 from the germline V gene are MNHNY and SVGAGI (reference sequence). Trimming at V came to 5 bases and at J to 9 bases, leaving 6 bases not matched to a gene. The CDR3 extends over 13 amino acids. CDR3 bases: TGTGCCAGCAGTCCCCTAGCGGGTAGTGAGCAGTTCTTC. It translates to CASSPLAGSEQFF.

The genes are TRBV11-3 and TRBJ2-3, with 10 bases aligning to TRBD1. With 5 bases clipped from V and 4 bases from J, the junction kept 6 bases outside the gene matches. The length of the CDR3 is 15 residues. The V gene's germline CDR1 is SGHNT and CDR2 YENEEA. The CDR3 sequence: CASSTPGQGPDTQYF. Here the CDR3 DNA reads TGTGCCAGCAGCACCCCGGGACAGGGGCCAGATACGCAGTATTTT.

CDR3 region: CASSQGQENLVDEQYF. The CDR3 DNA reads as TGTGCCAGCAGCCAGGGACAGGAAAATTTGGTAGACGAGCAGTACTTC. The chain is built from TRBV9 and TRBJ2-5; 8 bases match TRBD1. The DNA end is a closer match to TRBJ2-7, so the J assignment may be wrong. CDR1 is SGDLS and CDR2 is YYNGEE in the germline V gene. The CDR3 covers 16 residues.

The V and J genes are TRBV6-1 and TRBJ2-6, with D unresolved. The germline V gene has CDR1 MNHNS and CDR2 SASEGT. Trimming pared 4 bases from V and 0 bases from J, leaving 7 bases between. There are 15 residues in the CDR3. CDR3 DNA sequence: TGTGCCAGCAGTGCACATCCCTCTGGGGCCAACGTCCTGACTTTC. Its translation is CASSAHPSGANVLTF.

The table lists this clone with a count of one. A junction boundary mismatches the germline segment, possibly from a read error. V gene TRBV5-1 combines with J gene TRBJ1-2, with 9 bases aligning to TRBD1. There are 16 residues in the CDR3. Germline V gene data show CDR1 as SGHRS and CDR2 as YFSETQ. The CDR3 DNA reads as TGCGCCGGCAGCTTGGCCCCGGGACAGGGCAACTATGGCTACACCTTC. This encodes CAGSLAPGQGNYGYTF.

The chain combines TRBV30 with TRBJ2-3, with D hard to call. V was cut by 2 bases and J by 2 bases, with 11 bases left in between. The CDR3 has 14 amino acids. CDR1 is GTSNPN and CDR2 is SVGIG in the germline V gene (reference sequence). The CDR3 loop is CAWSSGTFTDTQYF. The CDR3 nucleotides are TGTGCCTGGAGTTCAGGAACCTTCACAGATACGCAGTATTTT.

The rearrangement uses TRBV18 and TRBJ2-7; D is uncertain. V was pared by 2 bases and J by 5 bases, with 10 bases between. The CDR3 is 13 amino acids. Germline V gene data show CDR1 as KGHSH and CDR2 as LQKENI. The CDR3 DNA follows: TGTGCCAGCTCACCAGGTCTCTCGGACGAGCAGTACTTC. Protein product: CASSPGLSDEQYF.

V and J are TRBV10-3 and TRBJ1-1, with TRBD1 identical over 9 bases. Germline V gene sequence: CDR1 ENHRY, CDR2 SYGVKD. Trimming cost V 6 bases and J 6 bases; bases outside gene matches: 2. The CDR3 is 12 amino acids. DNA of the CDR3: TGTGCCATCAGGGGACAGGGCCCTGAAGCTTTCTTT. Its translation is CAIRGQGPEAFF.

The V and J genes are TRBV30 and TRBJ1-2; 7 nucleotides align to TRBD1. V was clipped by 3 bases and J by 1 base; unmatched bases: 5. Germline V gives CDR1 GTSNPN, CDR2 SVGIG (reference sequence). The CDR3 runs 14 residues. The CDR3 reads CAWRVTGVNYGYTF. CDR3 in DNA: TGTGCCTGGAGGGTAACAGGGGTTAACTATGGCTACACCTTC.

The J gene is TRBJ2-3, the V gene TRBV6-6; 9 bases agree with TRBD2. The germline V gene has CDR1 MNHNY and CDR2 SVGAGI (reference sequence). CDR3 length equals 16 residues. Trimming took 6 bases from V and 6 from J; bases not matched to a gene: 13. In DNA, the CDR3 is TGTGCCAGCAGCTATAGGACTAGCGCTTTATCCGATACGCAGTATTTT. This sequence encodes CASSYRTSALSDTQYF.

V gene TRBV5-1 combines with J gene TRBJ2-1; 10 bases are a match to TRBD2. Germline CDR1 SGHRS, CDR2 YFSETQ. This CDR3 comprises 15 residues. The junction had 2 bases not matched to a gene; V was cut back by 3 bases and J by 2 bases. CDR3 protein: CASSSGTSAYNEQFF. Here the CDR3 DNA reads TGCGCCAGCAGCTCGGGGACTAGCGCCTACAATGAGCAGTTCTTC.

This chain uses TRBV6-1 with TRBJ2-1, with D perhaps TRBD2 (6 bases). The CDR3 is 14 amino acids. Germline-derived CDR1 and CDR2 are MNHNS and SASEGT. Trimming removed 8 bases from V and 5 bases from J, with 16 bases in between. The CDR3 bases are TGTGCCAGCTTCGATAGAGGGAGGAACAATGAGCAGTTCTTC. Translation: CASFDRGRNNEQFF.